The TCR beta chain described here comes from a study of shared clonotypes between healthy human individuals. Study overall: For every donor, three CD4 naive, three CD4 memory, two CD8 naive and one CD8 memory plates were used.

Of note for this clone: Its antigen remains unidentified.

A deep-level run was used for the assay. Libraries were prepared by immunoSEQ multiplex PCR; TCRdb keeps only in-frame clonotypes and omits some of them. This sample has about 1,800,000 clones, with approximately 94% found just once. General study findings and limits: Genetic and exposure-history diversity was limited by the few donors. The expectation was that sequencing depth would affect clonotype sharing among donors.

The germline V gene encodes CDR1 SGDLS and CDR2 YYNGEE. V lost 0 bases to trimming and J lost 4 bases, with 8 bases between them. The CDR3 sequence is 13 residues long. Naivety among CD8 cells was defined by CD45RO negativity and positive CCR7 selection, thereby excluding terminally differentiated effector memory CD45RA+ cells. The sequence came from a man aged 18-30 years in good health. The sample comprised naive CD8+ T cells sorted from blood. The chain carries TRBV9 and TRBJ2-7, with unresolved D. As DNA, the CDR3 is TGTGCCAGCAGCGTAGATACACCATACGAGCAGTACTTC. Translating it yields CASSVDTPYEQYF.